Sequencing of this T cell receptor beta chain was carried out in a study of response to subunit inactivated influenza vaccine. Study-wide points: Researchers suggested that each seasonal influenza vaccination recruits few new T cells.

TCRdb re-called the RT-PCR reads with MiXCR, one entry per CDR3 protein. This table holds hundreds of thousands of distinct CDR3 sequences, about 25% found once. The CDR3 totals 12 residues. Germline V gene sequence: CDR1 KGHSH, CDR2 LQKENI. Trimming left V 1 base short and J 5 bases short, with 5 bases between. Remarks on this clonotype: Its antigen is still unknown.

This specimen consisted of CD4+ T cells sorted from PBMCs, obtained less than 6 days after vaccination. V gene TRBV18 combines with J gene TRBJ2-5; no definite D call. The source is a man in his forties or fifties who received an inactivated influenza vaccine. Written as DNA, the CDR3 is TGTGCCAGCTCACCACTCGGGGAGACCCAGTACTTC. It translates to CASSPLGETQYF. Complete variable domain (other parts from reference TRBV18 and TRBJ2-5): NAGVMQNPRHLVRRRGQEARLRCSPMKGHSHVYWYRQLPEEGLKFMVYLQKENIIDESGMPKERFSAEFPKEGPSILRIQQVVRGDSAAYFCASSPLGETQYFGPGTRLLVL.